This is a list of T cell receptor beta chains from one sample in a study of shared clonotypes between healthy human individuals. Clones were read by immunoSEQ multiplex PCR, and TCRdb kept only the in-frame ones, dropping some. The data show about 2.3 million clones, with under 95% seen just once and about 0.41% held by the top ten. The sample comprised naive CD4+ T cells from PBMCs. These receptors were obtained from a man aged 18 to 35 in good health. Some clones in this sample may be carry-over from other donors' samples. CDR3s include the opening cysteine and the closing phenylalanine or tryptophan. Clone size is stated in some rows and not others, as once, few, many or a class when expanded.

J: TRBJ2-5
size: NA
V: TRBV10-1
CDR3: CASSESAGMQETQYF

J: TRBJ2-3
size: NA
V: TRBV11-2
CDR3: CASSRPGSTDTQYF

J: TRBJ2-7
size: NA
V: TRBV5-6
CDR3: CASSSNPGQAAYEQYF

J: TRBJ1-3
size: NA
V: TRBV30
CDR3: CAWSRGAGTGNTIYF

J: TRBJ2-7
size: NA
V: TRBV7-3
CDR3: CASSKGIGDRGYEQYF

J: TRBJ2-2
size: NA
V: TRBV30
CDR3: CAWRLMNTGELFF

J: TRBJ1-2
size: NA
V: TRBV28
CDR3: CASSRFGQSMSYTF

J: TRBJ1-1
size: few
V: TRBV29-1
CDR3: CSAHRVFDTEAFF

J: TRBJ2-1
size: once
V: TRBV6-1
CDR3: CASSEGQGARWEQFF

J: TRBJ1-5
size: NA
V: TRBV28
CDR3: CASSLPSQPQHF

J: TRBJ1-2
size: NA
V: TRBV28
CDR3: CASRRTGSLNYGYTF

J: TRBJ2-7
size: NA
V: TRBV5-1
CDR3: CASSLAPTGQGYEQYF

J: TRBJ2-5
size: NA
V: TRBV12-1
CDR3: CASSLKREGGQETQYF

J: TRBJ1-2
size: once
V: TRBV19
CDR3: CASSSGGAGSGYTF

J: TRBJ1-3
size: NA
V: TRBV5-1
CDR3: CASSSDTWGNTIYF

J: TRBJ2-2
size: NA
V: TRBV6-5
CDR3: CASRPGLAGVELFF

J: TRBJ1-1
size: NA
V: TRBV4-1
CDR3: CASSQVSVRGRFGNTEAFF

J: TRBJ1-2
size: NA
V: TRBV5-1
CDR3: CASSLPRQGNYGYTF

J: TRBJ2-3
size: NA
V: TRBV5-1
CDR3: CASSSGLAGTDTQYF

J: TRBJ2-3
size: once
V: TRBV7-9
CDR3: CASSTGTGRTDTQYF

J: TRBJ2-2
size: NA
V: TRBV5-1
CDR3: CASSIPGLAGGSTGELFF

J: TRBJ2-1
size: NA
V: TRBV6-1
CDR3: CASSESWRTEQFF

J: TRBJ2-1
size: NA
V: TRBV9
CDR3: CASSVQAIYNEQFF

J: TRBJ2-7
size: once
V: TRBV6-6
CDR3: CASKKDHEQYF

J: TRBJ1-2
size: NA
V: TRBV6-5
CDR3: CAILGGDGYTF

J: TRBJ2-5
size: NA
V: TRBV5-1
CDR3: CASRFGETQYF

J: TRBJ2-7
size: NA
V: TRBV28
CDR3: CASRTLSYEQYF

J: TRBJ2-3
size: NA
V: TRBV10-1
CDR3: CASSELAAATDTQYF

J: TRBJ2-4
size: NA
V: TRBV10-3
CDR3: CAISEGASGAKNIQYF

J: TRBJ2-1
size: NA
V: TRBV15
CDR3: CATSRDQVHEQFF